This T cell receptor (beta chain) was identified during a study of patients and donors after allogeneic stem cell transplantation (dated by TCRdb to about 2020). Regarding this clonotype: It lacks a known antigen. No much larger clone is present one base from it, and per-base qualities are unavailable.

The CDR3 runs 14 residues from the cysteine to the phenylalanine. Left in the record is the CDR3 DNA by itself, 42 bases read in frame from the first base. In the germline V gene (reference sequence), CDR1 corresponds to DFQATT and CDR2 to SNEGSKA. V sheds 3 bases and J sheds 1 base, leaving 12 bases between their ends. Libraries were prepared through RT-PCR. Sequencing was carried out with a NextSeq 550. TCRdb handled the public reads itself, with Q25 trimming in fastp and clone calling in MiXCR, and kept productive beta chains. Records with the same CDR3 protein are collapsed into one entry carrying the most frequent genes and DNA. Within this sample are roughly 960,000 distinct CDR3 sequences, with around 17% of them counted one time only. Clones ranked in the top ten supply 6% of the sample.

This clonotype was sampled from a human donor who was either an allogeneic HSCT recipient or a stem cell or donor lymphocyte infusion donor (not recorded which). It is not recorded whose cells these are; they may come from a transplant donor. The receptor chain draws on TRBV20-1 and TRBJ2-5, and perhaps TRBD2 as D gene, on 5 matching bases. Sequencing was done on a sample of blood, either unsorted or a sorted T cell fraction (not recorded which). The sequence in DNA is TGCAGTGCTAGTTCCGGACTCCTCCAAGAGACCCAGTACTTC. This is translated as CSASSGLLQETQYF.